What follows are 17 T cell receptor beta chains derived from one specimen sequenced in a study of response to subunit inactivated influenza vaccine (dated by TCRdb to 2016 to 2019). Libraries were constructed by RT-PCR. Sequenced on an Illumina HiSeq 2500. The public reads were run again by TCRdb, first through fastp at Q25 and then through MiXCR, and only productive beta chains were kept. Merged by CDR3 protein, the rows form single entries marked with the most common genes and DNA. For this sample the table gives more than 700,000 distinct CDR3 sequences, of which around 20% were detected only once. The top ten clonotypes cover 10% to 13% of the sample. The source was PBMCs from blood, collected roughly 5 days after vaccination. These TCRs come from a man between 45 and 60 years old who received an inactivated influenza vaccine. Donor details come from another sample of the same person, matched by shared clones.

The rearrangement joins TRBV12-3 or TRBV12-4 to TRBJ1-5, with 7 bases fitting TRBD1. With 6 bases clipped from V and 3 bases from J, the junction kept 8 bases outside the gene matches. This CDR3 spans 15 amino acids. In nucleotides, the CDR3 is TGTGCCAGCAGACGACAGGGAGCTTTCAATCAGCCCCAGCATTTT. The encoded protein is CASRRQGAFNQPQHF.

This clonotype was seen a few times. The rearrangement joins TRBV28 to TRBJ2-1; no definite D call. Germline-derived CDR1 and CDR2 are MDHEN and SYDVKM. The CDR3 spans 16 residues. The V and J ends lost 4 bases and 4 bases respectively, with 17 bases between them. The CDR3 nucleotides read TGTGCCAGCAGTTCGACCAAATTGACATCTTACAATGAGCAGTTCTTC. Protein sequence: CASSSTKLTSYNEQFF.

There are many counts of this clonotype. This chain joins TRBV6-1 and TRBJ1-1; 7 bases align to TRBD1. Germline loops: CDR1 MNHNS, CDR2 SASEGT. V shed 6 bases and J 6 bases; nucleotides not matched to a gene: 10. There are 14 residues in the CDR3. CDR3 residues: CASRFRGEGAEAFF. CDR3 bases: TGTGCCAGCAGGTTCAGGGGGGAAGGCGCTGAAGCTTTCTTT.

This clonotype has just a few counts. V and J are TRBV20-1 and TRBJ2-3; 7 bases fit TRBD2. CDR1 is DFQATT and CDR2 is SNEGSKA in the germline V gene (reference sequence). The ends lost 1 base at V and 5 bases at J; junction bases unmatched: 9. The CDR3 covers 15 residues. The CDR3: CSARGLREREDTQYF. Written as DNA, the CDR3 is TGCAGTGCTAGAGGATTGCGGGAGCGGGAAGATACGCAGTATTTT.

The V and J genes are TRBV5-5 and TRBJ2-4; D might be TRBD2 (5 bases). The germline V and J ends were trimmed by 9 bases and 3 bases, with 25 bases remaining between them. This CDR3 region has 17 residues. Looked up from germline, CDR1 is SGHKS and CDR2 is YYEKEE (reference sequence). Here the CDR3 DNA reads TGTGCCACCAATATCGGGATACATCGAGAGGGCAAAAACATTCAGTACTTC. Its translation: CATNIGIHREGKNIQYF. Together with reference TRBV5-5 and TRBJ2-4, the CDR3 gives the full variable domain: DAGVTQSPTHLIKTRGQQVTLRCSPISGHKSVSWYQQVLGQGPQFIFQYYEKEERGRGNFPDRFSARQFPNYSSELNVNALLLGDSALYLCATNIGIHREGKNIQYFGAGTRLSVL.

There are a few counts of this clonotype. This chain joins TRBV10-3 and TRBJ2-6; possibly TRBD1 or TRBD2 for D (5 bases each). Germline CDR1 ENHRY, CDR2 SYGVKD. The CDR3 sequence is 16 residues long. V was cut by 11 bases and J by 0 bases, with 17 bases left in between. The CDR3 DNA is TGTGCCCACCGAGGGGAGTCTGGCTCTGGGGCCAACGTCCTGACTTTC. This gives the protein CAHRGESGSGANVLTF.

This clonotype was seen more than once but under ten times. This rearrangement joins TRBV7-2 to TRBJ2-1; TRBD1 aligns across 11 bases. V trimming: 5 bases; J trimming: 13 bases; junction bases outside the gene matches: 10. Germline assignment: CDR1 SGHTA and CDR2 FQGNSA. The CDR3 consists of 14 residues. The CDR3 DNA reads TGTGCCAGCAGCACCCGGACAGGGGGCATTGGCCAGTTCTTC. It specifies CASSTRTGGIGQFF. The whole variable domain, filled in from reference TRBV7-2 and TRBJ2-1, reads GAGVSQSPSNKVTEKGKDVELRCDPISGHTALYWYRQSLGQGLEFLIYFQGNSAPDKSGLPSDRFSAERTGGSVSTLTIQRTQQEDSAVYLCASSTRTGGIGQFFGPGTRLTVL.

For the CDR3, the DNA is TGTGCCAGCAGCCCGGACAGGTTACAAGAGCAGTTCTTC. Translating gives CASSPDRLQEQFF. The genes are TRBV11-2 and TRBJ2-1; 7 nucleotides agree with TRBD1. The CDR3 covers 13 residues. Germline loops: CDR1 SGHAT, CDR2 FQNNGV. V lost 5 bases and J lost 10; bases outside the gene matches: 8.

This clonotype was seen a few times. The genes are TRBV4-2 and TRBJ2-3, with D possibly being TRBD1 (7 bases). Germline V lookup: CDR1 LGHNA, CDR2 YNFKEQ. Deletions cut 4 bases from V and 2 bases from J, with 13 bases between. There are 15 residues in the CDR3. The CDR3 region is CASSLSEGATDTQYF. In DNA, the CDR3 is TGTGCCAGCAGCCTCTCGGAGGGGGCCACAGATACGCAGTATTTT.

V is TRBV29-1 and J is TRBJ2-3; maybe TRBD1 (6 bases). This CDR3 comprises 12 residues. Germline loops: CDR1 SQVTM, CDR2 ANQGSEA. The ends were cut back, 7 bases at V and 2 bases at J, with 10 bases in the middle. The CDR3 DNA reads as TGCAGCGCCGGACAGAACACAGATACGCAGTATTTT. It encodes CSAGQNTDTQYF.

This clonotype was counted between two and nine times. The rearrangement links TRBV24-1 to TRBJ2-2, with D perhaps TRBD1 or TRBD2 (6 bases each). CDR3 size: 16 residues. Per germline, CDR1 KGHDR and CDR2 SFDVKD. V lost 1 base, J lost 3 bases, and 11 bases lay in between. CDR3 region: CATSDLGGGDTGELFF. The CDR3, as DNA: TGTGCCACCAGTGATTTAGGGGGAGGAGACACCGGGGAGCTGTTTTTT.

The J gene is TRBJ2-7, the V gene TRBV5-1, with TRBD1 matching 8 bases. This CDR3 has 15 residues. Looked up from germline, CDR1 is SGHRS and CDR2 is YFSETQ. V was clipped by 5 bases and J by 2 bases; unmatched bases: 9. The CDR3 protein is CASRSDRARPYEQYF. The CDR3 nucleotides are TGCGCCAGCAGGTCGGACAGGGCGCGTCCCTACGAGCAGTACTTC.

Many counts were recorded for this clonotype. The gene calls are TRBV12-3 or TRBV12-4 and TRBJ2-2, with 9 bases matching TRBD1. J was trimmed by 0 bases and V by 5 bases; bases with no gene match: 4. This CDR3 spans 16 amino acids. Here the CDR3 DNA reads TGTGCCAGCAGTGAGGGGGACAGGGCGAACACCGGGGAGCTGTTTTTT. It is translated as CASSEGDRANTGELFF.

This clonotype was observed a handful of times. This chain joins TRBV20-1 and TRBJ2-7, with 7 bases matching TRBD2. V gave up 6 bases and J gave up 5 bases; unmatched junction bases: 13. CDR1 is DFQATT, CDR2 SNEGSKA, per germline (reference sequence). The CDR3 runs to 14 residues. The CDR3 DNA reads TGCAGTGCCGGGGGGTGGGGCGGAAGTAACGAGCAGTACTTC. Protein: CSAGGWGGSNEQYF.

V usage is TRBV15 and J usage is TRBJ1-4; D gene ambiguous. CDR1 is LNHNV and CDR2 is YYDKDF in the germline V gene (reference sequence). The CDR3 totals 15 residues. V lost 0 bases to trimming and J lost 8 bases, with 13 bases between them. CDR3 protein: CATSRDMRVGEKLFF. In DNA form, the CDR3 reads TGTGCCACCAGCAGAGATATGAGGGTGGGCGAAAAACTGTTTTTT.

This clonotype was detected many times. The chain combines TRBV7-9 with TRBJ2-1; no firm D call. The CDR3 is 14 residues long. Germline lookup yields CDR1 SEHNR and CDR2 FQNEAQ (reference sequence). V dropped 4 bases and J dropped 8 bases, with 15 bases sitting between them. CDR3 bases: TGTGCCAGCAGCTCTCACTATTCCTTCTATGAGCAGTTCTTC. It codes for CASSSHYSFYEQFF.

This clonotype showed up just a few times. The gene calls are TRBV5-1 and TRBJ2-1; no definite D call. The CDR3 has 15 amino acids. CDR1 and CDR2 (germline): SGHRS, YFSETQ. Trimming stripped 1 base from V and 3 bases from J, with 11 bases between. The CDR3 here is CASSLTAMGYNEQFF. The CDR3 DNA follows: TGCGCCAGCAGCTTGACTGCAATGGGCTACAATGAGCAGTTCTTC.